The clone carrying this T cell receptor beta chain was observed at least ten times. These data belong to a study of metastatic and nonmetastatic thyroid tumors. Trimming removed 11 bases from V and 6 bases from J, with 2 bases in between. Germline lookup yields CDR1 MNHNS and CDR2 SASEGT. CDR3 length: 8 amino acids. TCRdb re-called the PCR reads with MiXCR. The sample includes roughly 40,000 clones, 15% to 20% of them seen just once. Ahead of thyroid surgery, no patient had received treatment of any kind. Sequencing used blood. The TCR comes from a female donor with papillary thyroid cancer or a benign thyroid nodule (not recorded which). Some clones in this sample may be carry-over from other donors' samples. This chain links TRBV6-1 with TRBJ2-1, with D unclear. CDR3 amino acids: CAVNEQFF. The CDR3 DNA reads as TGTGCCGTCAATGAGCAGTTCTTC.